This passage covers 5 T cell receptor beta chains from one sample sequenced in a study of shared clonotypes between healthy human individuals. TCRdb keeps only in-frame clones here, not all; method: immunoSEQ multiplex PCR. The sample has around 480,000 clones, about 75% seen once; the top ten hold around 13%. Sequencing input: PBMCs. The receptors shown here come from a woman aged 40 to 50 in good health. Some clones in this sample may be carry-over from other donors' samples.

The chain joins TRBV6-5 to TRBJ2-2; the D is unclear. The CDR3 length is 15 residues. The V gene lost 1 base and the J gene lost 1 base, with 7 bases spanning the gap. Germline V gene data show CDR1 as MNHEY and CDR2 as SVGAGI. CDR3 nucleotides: TGTGCCAGCAGTTACTTTTATAAGAACACCGGGGAGCTGTTTTTT. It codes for CASSYFYKNTGELFF.

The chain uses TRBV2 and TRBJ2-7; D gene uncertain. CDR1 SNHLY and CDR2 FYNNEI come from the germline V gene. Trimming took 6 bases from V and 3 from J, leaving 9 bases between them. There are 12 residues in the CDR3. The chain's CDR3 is CASRPLDYEQYF. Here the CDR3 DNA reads TGTGCCAGCAGGCCTTTGGACTACGAGCAGTACTTC.

The CDR3 nucleotides are TGTGCCAGCACCCCCAGACTAGCGGGAGGGACAGATACGCAGTATTTT. Encoded protein: CASTPRLAGGTDTQYF. V usage is TRBV28 and J usage is TRBJ2-3; 14 nucleotides align to TRBD2. The trim removed 7 bases at V and 3 bases at J, leaving 6 bases unmatched. The CDR3 has 16 residues. Germline lookup yields CDR1 MDHEN and CDR2 SYDVKM.

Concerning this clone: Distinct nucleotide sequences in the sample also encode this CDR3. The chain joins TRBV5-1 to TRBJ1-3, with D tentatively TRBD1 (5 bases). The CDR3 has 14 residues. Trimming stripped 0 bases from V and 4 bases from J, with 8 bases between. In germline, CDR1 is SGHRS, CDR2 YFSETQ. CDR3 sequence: CASSLAGRGNTIYF. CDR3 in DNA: TGCGCCAGCAGCTTGGCAGGGCGGGGAAACACCATATATTTT. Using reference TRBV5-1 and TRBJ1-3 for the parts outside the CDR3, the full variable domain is KAGVTQTPRYLIKTRGQQVTLSCSPISGHRSVSWYQQTPGQGLQFLFEYFSETQRNKGNFPGRFSGRQFSNSRSEMNVSTLELGDSALYLCASSLAGRGNTIYFGEGSWLTVV.

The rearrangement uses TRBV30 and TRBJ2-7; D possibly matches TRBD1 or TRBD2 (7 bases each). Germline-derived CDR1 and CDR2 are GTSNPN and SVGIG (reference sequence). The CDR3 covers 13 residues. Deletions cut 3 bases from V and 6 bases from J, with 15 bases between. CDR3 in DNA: TGTGCCTGGAGCAGGGGGAGGGCGTCCGAGCAGTACTTC. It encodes CAWSRGRASEQYF.